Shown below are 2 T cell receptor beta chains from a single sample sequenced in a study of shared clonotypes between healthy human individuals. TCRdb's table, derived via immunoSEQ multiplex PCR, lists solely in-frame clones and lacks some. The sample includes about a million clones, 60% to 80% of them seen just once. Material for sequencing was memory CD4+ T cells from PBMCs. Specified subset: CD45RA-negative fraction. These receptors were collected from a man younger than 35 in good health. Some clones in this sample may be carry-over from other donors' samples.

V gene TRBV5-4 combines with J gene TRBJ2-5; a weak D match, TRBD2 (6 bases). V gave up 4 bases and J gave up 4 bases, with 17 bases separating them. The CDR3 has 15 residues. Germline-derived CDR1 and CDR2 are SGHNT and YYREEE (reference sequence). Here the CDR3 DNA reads TGTGCCAGCAGCCGATTAGTCGAGGGAGGAGAGACCCAGTACTTC. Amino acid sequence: CASSRLVEGGETQYF.

The CDR3 is CSAGTGAGQETQYF. CDR3 nucleotides: TGCAGCGCCGGGACAGGGGCCGGTCAAGAGACCCAGTACTTC. V usage is TRBV29-1 and J usage is TRBJ2-5; 10 bases align to TRBD1. The junction had 7 bases not matched to a gene; V was cut back by 7 bases and J by 2 bases. Germline-derived CDR1 and CDR2 are SQVTM and ANQGSEA. The CDR3 is 14 amino acids. Based on the CDR3 plus reference TRBV29-1 and TRBJ2-5, the full variable domain is SAVISQKPSRDICQRGTSLTIQCQVDSQVTMMFWYRQQPGQSLTLIATANQGSEATYESGFVIDKFPISRPNLTFSTLTVSNMSPEDSSIYLCSAGTGAGQETQYFGPGTRLLVL.